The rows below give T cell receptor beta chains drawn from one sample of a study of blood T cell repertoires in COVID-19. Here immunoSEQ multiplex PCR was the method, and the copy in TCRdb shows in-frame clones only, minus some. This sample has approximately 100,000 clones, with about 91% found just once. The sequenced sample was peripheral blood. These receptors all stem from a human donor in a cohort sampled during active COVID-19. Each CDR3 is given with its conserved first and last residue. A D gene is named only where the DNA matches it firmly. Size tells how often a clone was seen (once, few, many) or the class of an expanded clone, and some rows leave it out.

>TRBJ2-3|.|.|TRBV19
CASHPGGTDTQYF
TGTGCCAGTCATCCAGGGGGGACAGATACGCAGTATTTT
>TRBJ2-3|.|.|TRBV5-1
CASSLGAGWEDTQYF
TGCGCCAGCAGCTTGGGGGCAGGATGGGAGGATACGCAGTATTTT
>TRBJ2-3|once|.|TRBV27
CASRFLGGLPSTDTQYF
TGTGCCAGCAGATTCCTAGGGGGACTACCTAGCACAGATACGCAGTATTTT
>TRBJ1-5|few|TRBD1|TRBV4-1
CASTGQGGEPQHF
TGCGCCAGCACGGGACAGGGCGGGGAGCCCCAGCATTTT
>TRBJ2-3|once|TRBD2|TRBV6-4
CASRSSGATDTQYF
TGTGCCAGCAGGTCTAGCGGGGCCACAGATACGCAGTATTTT
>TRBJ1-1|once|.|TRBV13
CASSAYREPYTEAFF
TGTGCCAGCAGCGCTTACAGGGAACCCTACACTGAAGCTTTCTTT
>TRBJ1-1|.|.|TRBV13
CASSLGRDTEAFF
TGTGCCAGCAGCTTAGGGAGGGACACTGAAGCTTTCTTT
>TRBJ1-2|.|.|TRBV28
CASSLTGSSYGYTF
TGTGCCAGCAGTCTTACAGGGAGTTCCTATGGCTACACCTTC
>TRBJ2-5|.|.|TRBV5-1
CASSADTNQETQYF
TGCGCCAGCAGCGCAGACACAAACCAAGAGACCCAGTACTTC
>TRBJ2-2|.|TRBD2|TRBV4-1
CASSRGSGGPPGPRTGELFF
TGCGCCAGCTCCCGGGGGAGCGGGGGTCCCCCGGGGCCGAGGACCGGGGAGCTGTTTTTT
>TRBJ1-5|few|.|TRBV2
CASRGLGGDNQPQHF
TGTGCCAGCAGGGGGCTCGGGGGTGACAATCAGCCCCAGCATTTT
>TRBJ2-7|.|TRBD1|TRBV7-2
CASSFRQGGYEQYF
TGTGCCAGCAGCTTCCGACAGGGCGGCTACGAGCAGTACTTC
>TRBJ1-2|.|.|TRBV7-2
CASSGQTVTGYTF
TGTGCCAGCAGCGGGCAGACAGTGACTGGCTACACCTTC
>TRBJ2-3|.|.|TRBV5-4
CASRLGRGSTDTQYF
TGTGCCAGCAGACTGGGGCGGGGCTCCACAGATACGCAGTATTTT
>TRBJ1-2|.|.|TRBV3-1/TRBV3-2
CASSRAGNYGYTF
TGTGCCAGCAGCCGCGCGGGAAACTATGGCTACACCTTC
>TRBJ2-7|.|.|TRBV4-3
CASSQLEGSPYEQYF
TGCGCCAGCAGCCAACTGGAGGGGAGTCCGTACGAGCAGTACTTC
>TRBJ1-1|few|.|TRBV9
CASSAQRGAEAFF
TGTGCCAGCAGCGCCCAACGAGGCGCTGAAGCTTTCTTT
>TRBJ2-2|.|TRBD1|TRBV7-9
CASSGDGTGNTGELFF
TGTGCCAGCAGCGGTGACGGGACAGGTAACACCGGGGAGCTGTTTTTT
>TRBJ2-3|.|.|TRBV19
CASSIGLATTDTQYF
TGTGCCAGTAGTATAGGCCTAGCGACCACAGATACGCAGTATTTT
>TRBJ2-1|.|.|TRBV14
CASSQDARRWYNEQFF
TGTGCCAGCAGCCAAGATGCCAGGAGGTGGTACAATGAGCAGTTCTTC
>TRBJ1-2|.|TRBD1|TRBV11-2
CASSPSGQGIGYTF
TGTGCCAGCAGCCCTTCCGGACAGGGCATTGGCTACACCTTC
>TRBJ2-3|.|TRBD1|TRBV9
CASQGLGQGALDTQYF
TGTGCCAGCCAAGGCCTGGGACAGGGGGCCTTAGATACGCAGTATTTT
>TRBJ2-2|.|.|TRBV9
CASSVGKTGGELFF
TGTGCCAGCAGCGTAGGCAAAACGGGCGGGGAGCTGTTTTTT
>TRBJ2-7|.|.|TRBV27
CASSSPQTRGYYEQYF
TGTGCCAGCAGTTCGCCCCAGACTAGGGGTTACTACGAGCAGTACTTC
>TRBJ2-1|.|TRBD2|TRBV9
CASSVVSGSGNEQFF
TGTGCCAGCAGCGTAGTTAGCGGGAGCGGAAATGAGCAGTTCTTC
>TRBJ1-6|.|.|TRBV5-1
CASSLDSQGSPLHF
TGCGCCAGCAGCTTGGACAGCCAGGGTTCACCCCTCCACTTT
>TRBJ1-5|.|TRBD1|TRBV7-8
CASSLGAGGSNQPQHF
TGTGCCAGCAGCTTAGGGGCAGGGGGAAGCAATCAGCCCCAGCATTTT
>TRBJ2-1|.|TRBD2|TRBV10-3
CAISEYQRGPDNEQFF
TGTGCCATCAGTGAGTACCAGCGGGGGCCGGATAATGAGCAGTTCTTC
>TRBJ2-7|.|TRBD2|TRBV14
CASSLGLVFEQYF
TGTGCCAGCAGCCTGGGACTAGTTTTCGAGCAGTACTTC
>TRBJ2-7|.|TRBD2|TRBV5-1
CASRLAGDYEQYF
TGCGCCAGCAGACTAGCGGGAGACTACGAGCAGTACTTC
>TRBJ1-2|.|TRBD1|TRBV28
CASRISTGGRVYGYTF
TGTGCCAGCAGGATTTCCACAGGGGGTCGAGTCTATGGCTACACCTTC
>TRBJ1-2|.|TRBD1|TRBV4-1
CASSLGQGGSGYTF
TGCGCCAGCAGCCTGGGACAGGGAGGAAGTGGCTACACCTTC
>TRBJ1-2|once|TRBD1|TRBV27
CASSTLGQGYGYTF
TGTGCCAGCAGTACACTGGGACAGGGCTATGGCTACACCTTC
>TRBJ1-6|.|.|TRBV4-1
CASSQGASFDSPLHF
TGCGCCAGCAGCCAGGGGGCAAGTTTTGATTCACCCCTCCACTTT
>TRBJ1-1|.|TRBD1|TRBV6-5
CASSRGGQGLAFF
TGTGCCAGCAGTAGAGGGGGACAGGGGCTAGCTTTCTTT
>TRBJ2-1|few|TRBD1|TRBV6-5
CASSPGQGLNEQFF
TGTGCCAGCAGTCCTGGACAGGGATTAAATGAGCAGTTCTTC
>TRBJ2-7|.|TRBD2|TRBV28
CASSPGTSGRAHEQYF
TGTGCCAGCAGCCCCGGGACTAGCGGGAGGGCCCACGAGCAGTACTTC
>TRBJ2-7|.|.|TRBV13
CASSIDVTASARGEQYF
TGTGCCAGCAGCATAGATGTGACAGCCTCCGCTCGTGGCGAGCAGTACTTC
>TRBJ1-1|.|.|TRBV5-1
CASSLGLNPNTEAFF
TGCGCCAGCAGCTTGGGTCTAAACCCGAACACTGAAGCTTTCTTT
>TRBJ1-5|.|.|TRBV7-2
CASSSGGNQPQHF
TGTGCCAGCAGCTCCGGGGGTAATCAGCCCCAGCATTTT
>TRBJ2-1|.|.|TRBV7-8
CASSGRDSSDNEQFF
TGTGCCAGCAGCGGCCGGGACTCAAGCGACAATGAGCAGTTCTTC
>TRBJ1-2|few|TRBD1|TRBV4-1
CASSQVQGDGYGYTF
TGCGCCAGCAGCCAAGTACAGGGGGATGGGTATGGCTACACCTTC
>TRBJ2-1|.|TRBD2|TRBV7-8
CASSLDAGGYNEQFF
TGTGCCAGCAGCTTAGATGCGGGGGGCTACAATGAGCAGTTCTTC
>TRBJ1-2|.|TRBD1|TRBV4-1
CASSQGVRGDGYTF
TGCGCCAGCAGCCAAGGTGTCAGGGGGGATGGCTACACCTTC
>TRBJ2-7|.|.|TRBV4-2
CASSPDSGYEQYF
TGTGCCAGCAGCCCGGACAGTGGCTACGAGCAGTACTTC
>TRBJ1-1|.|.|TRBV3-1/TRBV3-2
CASSLRGNTEAFF
TGTGCCAGCAGCTTACGGGGGAACACTGAAGCTTTCTTT
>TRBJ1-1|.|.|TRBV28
CASTYSSLNTEAFF
TGTGCCAGCACCTATTCGTCGTTGAACACTGAAGCTTTCTTT
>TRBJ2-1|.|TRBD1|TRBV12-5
CASGRTGRWVEQFF
TGTGCTAGTGGCCGGACAGGTCGATGGGTTGAGCAGTTCTTC
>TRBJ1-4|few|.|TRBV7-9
CASGQYNEKLFF
TGTGCGTCGGGACAATATAATGAAAAACTGTTTTTT
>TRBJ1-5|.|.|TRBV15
CATSRGTDYSNQPQHF
TGTGCCACCAGCAGAGGGACAGATTATAGCAATCAGCCCCAGCATTTT
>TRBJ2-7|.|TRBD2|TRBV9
CASSVDPGLAVYEQYF
TGTGCCAGCAGCGTAGACCCGGGACTAGCGGTCTACGAGCAGTACTTC
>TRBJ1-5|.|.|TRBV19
CASSIQDSNQPQHF
TGTGCCAGTAGTATCCAGGATAGCAATCAGCCCCAGCATTTT
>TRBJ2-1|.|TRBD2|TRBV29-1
CSVEVGTSGSNEQFF
TGCAGCGTTGAAGTGGGGACTAGCGGGAGCAATGAGCAGTTCTTC
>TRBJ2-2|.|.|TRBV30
CAWNTPGTGELFF
TGTGCCTGGAACACTCCGGGTACCGGGGAGCTGTTTTTT
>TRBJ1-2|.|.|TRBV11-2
CASSSIKRTPESGYTF
TGTGCCAGCAGCTCCATTAAAAGAACTCCGGAGAGTGGCTACACCTTC
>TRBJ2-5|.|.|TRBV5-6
CASSISAIQETQYF
TGTGCCAGCAGCATTAGCGCTATCCAAGAGACCCAGTACTTC
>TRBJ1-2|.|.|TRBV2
CASSGRANYGYTF
TGTGCCAGCAGTGGCCGAGCTAACTATGGCTACACCTTC